This T cell receptor (beta chain) comes out of a study of human T cells and chemical hapten exposure. Overall study context: The variation in per-sample TCR yields arose mainly from small differences in pooled library volumes.

This clonotype was counted ten times or more. The time point denotes: patch test 1, 2 weeks after DPC sensitization. The sample's treatment: therapeutic diphenylcyclopropenone sensitization with weekly scalp DPC. TCRdb re-analysed the RACE reads in MiXCR, keeping a single row per CDR3 protein. Of fewer than 100,000 distinct CDR3 sequences in the sample, roughly 12% are singletons; the top ten hold approximately 2%. Germline V gene lookup returns CDR1 SNHLY and CDR2 FYNNEI. The V end was cut by 4 bases, the J end by 4 bases, with 8 bases between. The CDR3 has 12 amino acids. The source material was whole blood, sampled in connection with sensitization to the hapten diphenylcyclopropenone (DPC). This receptor was obtained from a woman in her forties with alopecia areata. Some clones in this sample may be carry-over from other donors' samples. The chain couples TRBV2 to TRBJ2-7, with unresolved D. The CDR3 DNA reads as TGTGCCAGCAGTGCTTCTGCGTACGAGCAGTACTTC. Protein sequence: CASSASAYEQYF. Based on the CDR3 plus reference TRBV2 and TRBJ2-7, the full variable domain is EPEVTQTPSHQVTQMGQEVILRCVPISNHLYFYWYRQILGQKVEFLVSFYNNEISEKSEIFDDQFSVERPDGSNFTLKIRSTKLEDSAMYFCASSASAYEQYFGPGTRLTVT.